The rows below give T cell receptor beta chains drawn from one sample of a study of blood T cell repertoires in COVID-19. Produced via immunoSEQ multiplex PCR; TCRdb's table is partial and in-frame only. This sample yields more than 150,000 clones, of which about 86% are seen a single time; around 20% belongs to the top ten. The sample comprised peripheral blood. All receptors come from a man between 65 and 79 years old with active or convalescent COVID-19. Each CDR3 is given with its conserved first and last residue. A D gene is named only where the DNA matches it firmly. A clone size is listed for some rows: how often the clone was seen (once, few, many), or a class if it is expanded.

>few|TRBJ1-2|.|TRBV28
CASSLGRGHTF
TGTGCCAGCAGCTTGGGGAGGGGCCACACCTTC
>.|TRBJ1-2|.|TRBV30
CAWSVSRGGYTF
TGTGCCTGGAGTGTATCTCGCGGGGGCTACACCTTC
>.|TRBJ1-2|TRBD1|TRBV9
CASSPGTGYGYTF
TGTGCCAGCAGCCCCGGGACAGGGTATGGCTACACCTTC
>.|TRBJ1-4|.|TRBV30
CAWRDWSKEKLFF
TGTGCCTGGAGGGACTGGTCCAAAGAAAAACTGTTTTTT
>.|TRBJ2-7|.|TRBV6-2/TRBV6-3
CASSTQQGYEQYF
TGTGCCAGCAGTACGCAGCAGGGCTACGAGCAGTACTTC
>.|TRBJ1-1|.|TRBV9
CASSASLTPTAEAFF
TGTGCCAGCAGCGCCTCCCTCACTCCTACGGCTGAAGCTTTCTTT
>few|TRBJ2-7|.|TRBV7-2
CASSSHRGSYEQYF
TGTGCCAGCAGCTCTCACCGAGGGTCCTACGAGCAGTACTTC
>once|TRBJ2-1|.|TRBV21-1
CASTSDRRSYNEQFF
TGTGCCAGCACCTCGGACAGGCGCTCCTACAATGAGCAGTTCTTC
>.|TRBJ2-5|.|TRBV4-1
CASSQGRTRGETQYF
TGCGCCAGCAGCCAAGGGCGCACCAGGGGAGAGACCCAGTACTTC
>.|TRBJ1-2|.|TRBV5-4
CASSSGELGYGYTF
TGTGCCAGCAGCTCCGGGGAGCTTGGTTATGGCTACACCTTC
>.|TRBJ1-2|TRBD1|TRBV25-1
CASATSGTAGGYTF
TGTGCCAGCGCAACCTCCGGGACAGCCGGAGGCTACACCTTC
>.|TRBJ1-2|TRBD1|TRBV7-2
CASSSGDRRDGYTF
TGTGCCAGCAGCTCAGGGGACAGGCGGGATGGCTACACCTTC
>.|TRBJ2-1|.|TRBV10-1
CASSGTVIGNNEQFF
TGCGCCAGCAGTGGGACAGTGATAGGGAACAATGAGCAGTTCTTC
>.|TRBJ2-1|TRBD2|TRBV5-4
CASSLSGYDNEQFF
TGTGCCAGCAGCCTTAGCGGGTACGACAATGAGCAGTTCTTC
>.|TRBJ1-1|.|TRBV30
CAWRKRDGSDTEAFF
TGTGCCTGGAGAAAAAGAGACGGGTCAGACACTGAAGCTTTCTTT
>.|TRBJ1-2|TRBD1|TRBV5-5
CASSSGTGVLRYTF
TGTGCCAGCAGCAGCGGGACAGGGGTCTTGCGCTACACCTTC
>.|TRBJ1-1|.|TRBV7-2
CASSLGTVMNTEAFF
TGTGCCAGCAGCTTAGGGACTGTCATGAACACTGAAGCTTTCTTT
>.|TRBJ2-1|TRBD2|TRBV18
CASSSLAGGSYNEQFF
TGTGCCAGCTCATCGCTAGCGGGGGGATCCTACAATGAGCAGTTCTTC
>.|TRBJ2-5|TRBD1|TRBV5-1
CASRPGQGSETQYF
TGCGCCAGCAGGCCGGGACAGGGGAGCGAGACCCAGTACTTC
>.|TRBJ2-1|TRBD2|TRBV9
CASSVGGAGAGEQFF
TGTGCCAGCAGCGTAGGGGGAGCGGGAGCCGGTGAGCAGTTCTTC
>.|TRBJ2-2|.|TRBV9
CASSVGRVNTGELFF
TGTGCCAGCAGCGTCGGCAGGGTGAACACCGGGGAGCTGTTTTTT
>.|TRBJ1-6|TRBD1|TRBV10-3
CAISDKGARSPLHF
TGTGCCATCAGTGACAAGGGGGCAAGGTCACCCCTCCACTTT
>.|TRBJ1-1|.|TRBV6-5
CASKGVPATEAFF
TGTGCCAGCAAGGGGGTTCCGGCTACTGAAGCTTTCTTT
>.|TRBJ1-1|.|TRBV5-4
CASSKFLSQGPAFF
TGTGCCAGCAGCAAGTTTCTATCACAGGGACCAGCTTTCTTT